These 26 T cell receptor beta chains were all obtained from the same sample, sequenced in a study of response to subunit inactivated influenza vaccine. MiXCR, applied by TCRdb to the RT-PCR reads, yields one record per CDR3 protein. In the table there are over 400,000 distinct CDR3 sequences, roughly 9.7% of which are singletons. The material sequenced was PBMCs from blood, taken around seven weeks after vaccination. The receptor set was obtained from a man aged 50-59 years who received an inactivated influenza vaccine.

The table lists this clonotype with many counts. The chain joins TRBV6-1 to TRBJ2-7, with 7 bases matching TRBD1. Trimming took 6 bases from V and 2 from J; bases not matched to a gene: 7. The CDR3 is 14 amino acids. Germline V lookup: CDR1 MNHNS, CDR2 SASEGT. DNA of the CDR3: TGTGCCAGCAGACTTACAGGGGTTGCCTACGAGCAGTACTTC. Translating gives CASRLTGVAYEQYF.

This clonotype occurred a few times. The chain couples TRBV6-1 to TRBJ1-5; 7 bases align to TRBD1. Germline V gene sequence: CDR1 MNHNS, CDR2 SASEGT. The CDR3 runs to 16 residues. J was trimmed by 6 bases and V by 6 bases; bases with no gene match: 14. The DNA of the CDR3 is TGTGCCAGCAGCCACAACCCGGCCAGGGACAGTCAGCCCCAGCATTTT. This sequence encodes CASSHNPARDSQPQHF.

The V gene is TRBV4-3, the J gene TRBJ2-6; no firm D call. The germline V gene encodes CDR1 LGHNA and CDR2 YSLEER. V dropped 4 bases and J dropped 0 bases, with 16 bases sitting between them. The CDR3 has 18 amino acids. CDR3 sequence: CASSPWTAISSGANVLTF. The CDR3 DNA reads as TGCGCCAGCAGCCCATGGACGGCTATCAGCTCTGGGGCCAACGTCCTGACTTTC.

J is TRBJ2-6 and V is TRBV5-5; D not certain. Trimming removed 4 bases from V and 2 bases from J, with 10 bases in between. Germline lookup yields CDR1 SGHKS and CDR2 YYEKEE (reference sequence). The CDR3 spans 15 residues. CDR3 sequence (DNA): TGTGCCAGCAGCGCGGACCCGACTGGGGCCAACGTCCTGACTTTC. It specifies CASSADPTGANVLTF.

The J gene is TRBJ2-5, the V gene TRBV20-1, with 7 bases that match TRBD2. The V segment lost 4 bases and the J segment 1 base; nucleotides outside the gene matches: 3. Looked up from germline, CDR1 is DFQATT and CDR2 is SNEGSKA (reference sequence). CDR3 length: 13 residues. CDR3 nucleotide sequence: TGCAGTGCTACCGGGACTACCCAAGAGACCCAGTACTTC. It is translated as CSATGTTQETQYF.

J is TRBJ2-2 and V is TRBV7-6; 8 bases fit TRBD1. Germline CDR1 and CDR2: SGHVS and FNYEAQ. Germline trimming cut 5 bases from V and 2 bases from J; bases unmatched to any gene: 7. The CDR3 contains 16 residues. The DNA of the CDR3 is TGTGCCAGCAGCGGGCCGGGACAGGTTAACACCGGGGAGCTGTTTTTT. It is translated as CASSGPGQVNTGELFF.

This chain joins TRBV7-9 and TRBJ1-4, with TRBD1 matching 7 bases. The CDR3 runs to 16 residues. Germline values: CDR1 SEHNR, CDR2 FQNEAQ (reference sequence). Trimming at V came to 5 bases and at J to 0 bases, leaving 6 bases not matched to a gene. The CDR3 spells CASSTRQGATNEKLFF. CDR3 in DNA: TGTGCCAGCAGCACGAGACAGGGTGCAACTAATGAAAAACTGTTTTTT.

The CDR3 DNA reads TGTGCCAGCAGCTATGGACTAGCGTTCACCGGGGAGCTGTTTTTT. Encoded protein: CASSYGLAFTGELFF. The rearrangement joins TRBV3-1 to TRBJ2-2; 9 bases fit TRBD2. The length of the CDR3 is 15 residues. Germline V gene sequence: CDR1 LGHDT, CDR2 YNNKEL (reference sequence). V shed 5 bases, J shed 4 bases, and the junction held 5 bases outside the gene matches.

There are many counts of this clonotype. This chain's CDR3 is CASSLAFSGAYNEQFF. The CDR3 DNA is TGTGCCAGCAGCTTAGCGTTTAGCGGCGCCTACAATGAGCAGTTCTTC. J is TRBJ2-1 and V is TRBV7-2; TRBD2 is a possible D gene (6 bases). This CDR3 has 16 residues. V was pared by 0 bases and J by 2 bases, with 11 bases between. Germline CDR1 SGHTA, CDR2 FQGNSA. Full variable domain (outside the CDR3, taken from reference TRBV7-2 and TRBJ2-1): GAGVSQSPSNKVTEKGKDVELRCDPISGHTALYWYRQSLGQGLEFLIYFQGNSAPDKSGLPSDRFSAERTGGSVSTLTIQRTQQEDSAVYLCASSLAFSGAYNEQFFGPGTRLTVL.

This clonotype was recorded at least ten times. V gene TRBV5-1 combines with J gene TRBJ2-3; D is perhaps TRBD1 (6 bases). The CDR3 runs 15 residues. Trimming removed 2 bases at V and 0 bases at J, with 10 bases between. Germline loops: CDR1 SGHRS, CDR2 YFSETQ. CDR3 amino acids: CASSFRTGSTDTQYF. As DNA, the CDR3 is TGCGCCAGCAGCTTCCGAACAGGGAGCACAGATACGCAGTATTTT.

The rearrangement links TRBV4-3 to TRBJ2-6; no clear D. The germline gives CDR1 LGHNA, CDR2 YSLEER. CDR3 length: 17 residues. The V end lost 4 bases, the J end lost 0 bases, and 13 bases lay between the germline ends. The CDR3 protein is CASSLREYFSGANVLTF. The CDR3 region has the DNA TGCGCCAGCAGCCTAAGAGAGTATTTCTCTGGGGCCAACGTCCTGACTTTC.

Only a few counts were recorded for this clonotype. The chain is built from TRBV12-3 or TRBV12-4 and TRBJ2-5, with TRBD2 as a possible D gene (6 bases). Between the trimmed V and J ends, which lost 2 bases and 3 bases, there was a span of 10 bases. The CDR3 loop spans 14 amino acids. CDR3 sequence (DNA): TGTGCCAGCAGTTTATGGACTACCAAAGAGACCCAGTACTTC. This translates into CASSLWTTKETQYF.

Only a few counts were recorded for this clonotype. J is TRBJ1-5 and V is TRBV6-2 or TRBV6-3; maybe TRBD1 (6 bases). V was clipped by 2 bases and J by 6 bases, with 23 bases between them. In germline, CDR1 is MNHEY, CDR2 SVGEGT. The CDR3 runs 18 residues. The CDR3 region is CASSYVEQRGGPGQPQHF. CDR3 bases: TGTGCCAGCAGTTACGTAGAGCAACGCGGGGGGCCGGGTCAGCCCCAGCATTTT.

This chain uses TRBV6-1 with TRBJ2-3; D remains unclear. V shed 6 bases and J shed 3 bases, with 25 bases lying between them. Germline CDR1 reads MNHNS; CDR2 reads SASEGT. The CDR3 is 18 residues long. Here the CDR3 reads CASSPKSPGNPLTDTQYF. Written as DNA, the CDR3 is TGTGCCAGCAGCCCCAAGTCTCCAGGCAACCCCTTGACAGATACGCAGTATTTT.

The chain combines TRBV7-9 with TRBJ2-7, with D perhaps assigned TRBD1 or TRBD2 (5 bases each). This CDR3 region has 15 residues. Per the germline V gene, CDR1 is SEHNR and CDR2 is FQNEAQ (reference sequence). The V end lost 5 bases, the J end lost 0 bases, and 14 bases lay between the germline ends. The CDR3 DNA sequence: TGTGCCAGCAGCCGAAAAGCAGGGAGCTCCTACGAGCAGTACTTC. It specifies CASSRKAGSSYEQYF.

This clonotype was seen ten or more times. The CDR3 here is CASSLDTSGGYNEQFF. The CDR3 nucleotides read TGCGCCAGCAGCTTGGATACTAGCGGGGGTTACAATGAGCAGTTCTTC. The chain couples TRBV5-1 to TRBJ2-1, with 11 bases that match TRBD2. In germline, CDR1 is SGHRS, CDR2 YFSETQ. The CDR3 length is 16 residues. Unmatched junction bases numbered 3, after V lost 0 bases and J lost 4 bases. Full variable domain (missing parts from reference TRBV5-1 and TRBJ2-1): KAGVTQTPRYLIKTRGQQVTLSCSPISGHRSVSWYQQTPGQGLQFLFEYFSETQRNKGNFPGRFSGRQFSNSRSEMNVSTLELGDSALYLCASSLDTSGGYNEQFFGPGTRLTVL.

CDR3 sequence (DNA): TGCGCCAGCAGCCAAGATGCCGGGACAGTGGGTGTTGAGCAGTTCTTC. Protein product: CASSQDAGTVGVEQFF. This sequence joins TRBV4-3 and TRBJ2-1; TRBD1 matches 7 bases. The V and J ends lost 0 bases and 9 bases, in that order; junction bases with no gene match: 11. In germline, CDR1 is LGHNA, CDR2 YSLEER. The CDR3 loop spans 16 amino acids.

This clonotype has only a few counts. The rearrangement uses TRBV14 and TRBJ2-3; D ambiguous. V was trimmed by 2 bases and J by 2 bases, leaving 5 bases between them. The CDR3 consists of 13 residues. Looked up from germline, CDR1 is SGHDN and CDR2 is FVKESK. In nucleotides, the CDR3 is TGTGCCAGCAGCCAATGGACCACAGATACGCAGTATTTT. This codes for CASSQWTTDTQYF. Complete variable domain (other parts from reference TRBV14 and TRBJ2-3): EAGVTQFPSHSVIEKGQTVTLRCDPISGHDNLYWYRRVMGKEIKFLLHFVKESKQDESGMPNNRFLAERTGGTYSTLKVQPAELEDSGVYFCASSQWTTDTQYFGPGTRLTVL.

This clonotype was counted between two and nine times. The chain recombines TRBV7-9 with TRBJ2-5; D not resolved. The germline V and J ends were trimmed by 4 bases and 1 base, with 10 bases remaining between them. The CDR3 covers 14 residues. Germline lookup yields CDR1 SEHNR and CDR2 FQNEAQ (reference sequence). The DNA of the CDR3 is TGTGCCAGCAGCTCGTCGCACCCCCAAGAGACCCAGTACTTC. Encoded protein: CASSSSHPQETQYF.

The chain recombines TRBV28 with TRBJ2-5; no clear D. The CDR3 has 14 amino acids. V was trimmed by 2 bases and J by 4 bases, leaving 11 bases between them. Germline assignment: CDR1 MDHEN and CDR2 SYDVKM. This CDR3 is CASSLVGLRETQYF. The CDR3 bases are TGTGCCAGCAGTTTAGTAGGGTTGAGAGAGACCCAGTACTTC.

V usage is TRBV12-3 or TRBV12-4 and J usage is TRBJ2-2; D is possibly TRBD1 (6 bases). The CDR3 has 12 residues. Trimming shortened V by 6 bases and J by 13 bases, and 15 bases separated the two germline ends. The CDR3 coding sequence is TGTGCCAGCAGATTGGGGGCTTTGGGGCTGTTTTTT. As protein: CASRLGALGLFF.

This clonotype appeared a few times. The rearrangement joins TRBV11-2 to TRBJ1-2; D gene uncertain. The germline CDR1 and CDR2 sequences are SGHAT and FQNNGV. V dropped 2 bases and J dropped 3 bases, with 10 bases sitting between them. The CDR3 length is 14 residues. CDR3 sequence reads: CASSLIPSHYGYTF. The DNA of the CDR3 is TGTGCCAGCAGCTTAATCCCTTCCCACTATGGCTACACCTTC.

This chain connects TRBV25-1 to TRBJ2-1; D possibly uses TRBD1 or TRBD2 (5 bases each). Per germline, CDR1 MGHDK and CDR2 SYGVNS. There are 11 residues in the CDR3. V gave up 6 bases and J gave up 9 bases, with 9 bases separating them. CDR3 nucleotides: TGTGCCAGCAGATTTGGGGGTGAGCAGTTCTTC. This encodes CASRFGGEQFF.

The chain uses TRBV12-3 or TRBV12-4 and TRBJ2-3; either TRBD1 or TRBD2 may fit D (5 bases each). V was trimmed by 4 bases and J by 0 bases, leaving 8 bases between them. The CDR3 is made up of 14 amino acids. CDR3 loop: CASSYGASTDTQYF. The CDR3 DNA follows: TGTGCCAGCAGTTACGGGGCGAGCACAGATACGCAGTATTTT.

This clonotype was detected only a few times. A much more abundant neighbour one base away suggests this may be a read error. The V and J genes are TRBV4-3 and TRBJ2-1, with a tentative D call TRBD2 (6 bases). The CDR3 spans 16 residues. V lost 2 bases, J lost 1 base, and 12 bases lay in between. Germline CDR1 and CDR2: LGHNA and YSLEER. CDR3 sequence (DNA): TGCGCCAGCAGCCAACGAAGGGGACTTTCCTACAATGAGCAGTTCTTC. Residues: CASSQRRGLSYNEQFF.

This clonotype has a handful of counts. V gene TRBV28 combines with J gene TRBJ2-3, with a possible D match to TRBD2 (5 bases). Germline values: CDR1 MDHEN, CDR2 SYDVKM. Trimming removed 2 bases at V and 0 bases at J, with 12 bases between. The CDR3 totals 16 residues. Written as DNA, the CDR3 is TGTGCCAGCAGTTTAGTCCTGGTAGCGAGCACAGATACGCAGTATTTT. Amino acids: CASSLVLVASTDTQYF.